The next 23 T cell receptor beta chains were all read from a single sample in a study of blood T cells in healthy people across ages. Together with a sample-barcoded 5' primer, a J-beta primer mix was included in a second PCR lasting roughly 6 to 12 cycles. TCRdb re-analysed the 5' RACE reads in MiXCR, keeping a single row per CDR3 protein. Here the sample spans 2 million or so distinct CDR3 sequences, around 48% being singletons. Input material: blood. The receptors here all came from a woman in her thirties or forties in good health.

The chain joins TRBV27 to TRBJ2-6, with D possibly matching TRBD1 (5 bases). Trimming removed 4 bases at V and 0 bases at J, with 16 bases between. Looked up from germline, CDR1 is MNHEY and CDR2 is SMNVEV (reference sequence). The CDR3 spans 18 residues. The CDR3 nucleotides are TGTGCCAGCAGTTCCGACAGCCAGATGGTCTCTGGGGCCAACGTCCTGACTTTC. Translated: CASSSDSQMVSGANVLTF. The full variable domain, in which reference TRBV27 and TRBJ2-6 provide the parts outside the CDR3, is EAQVTQNPRYLITVTGKKLTVTCSQNMNHEYMSWYRQDPGLGLRQIYYSMNVEVTDKGDVPEGYKVSRKEKRNFPLILESPSPNQTSLYFCASSSDSQMVSGANVLTFGAGSRLTVL.

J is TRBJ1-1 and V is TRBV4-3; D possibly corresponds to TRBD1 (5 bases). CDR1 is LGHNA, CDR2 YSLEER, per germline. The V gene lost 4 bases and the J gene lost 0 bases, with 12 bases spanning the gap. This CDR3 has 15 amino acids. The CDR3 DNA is TGCGCCAGCAGCCCCGGTGGGGGGATGAACACTGAAGCTTTCTTT. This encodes CASSPGGGMNTEAFF.

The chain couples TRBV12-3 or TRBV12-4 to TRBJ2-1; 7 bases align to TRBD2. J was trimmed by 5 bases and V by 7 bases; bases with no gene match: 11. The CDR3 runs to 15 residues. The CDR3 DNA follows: TGTGCCAGCACCCCCACCGGGGAGGGAGACAATGAGCAGTTCTTC. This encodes CASTPTGEGDNEQFF.

The CDR3 region has the DNA TGTGCCAGCGCAACCGGGGGAACAGTCAACTACAATGAGCAGTTCTTC. This sequence encodes CASATGGTVNYNEQFF. The chain employs TRBV7-2 and TRBJ2-1, with a possible D match to TRBD2 (6 bases). The germline gives CDR1 SGHTA, CDR2 FQGNSA. The CDR3 contains 16 residues. V was trimmed by 8 bases and J by 3 bases, leaving 20 bases between them.

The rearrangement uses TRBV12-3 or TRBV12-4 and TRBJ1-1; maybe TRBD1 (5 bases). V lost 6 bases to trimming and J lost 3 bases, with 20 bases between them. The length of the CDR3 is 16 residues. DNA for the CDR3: TGTGCCAGCAGGCGACTATCGGGGGATGGGGACACTGAAGCTTTCTTT. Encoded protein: CASRRLSGDGDTEAFF.

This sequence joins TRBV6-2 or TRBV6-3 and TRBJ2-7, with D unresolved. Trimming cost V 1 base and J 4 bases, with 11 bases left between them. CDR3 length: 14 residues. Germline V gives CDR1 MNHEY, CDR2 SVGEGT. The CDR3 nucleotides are TGTGCCAGCAGTTACTATAAGACCCATTACGAGCAGTACTTC. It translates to CASSYYKTHYEQYF.

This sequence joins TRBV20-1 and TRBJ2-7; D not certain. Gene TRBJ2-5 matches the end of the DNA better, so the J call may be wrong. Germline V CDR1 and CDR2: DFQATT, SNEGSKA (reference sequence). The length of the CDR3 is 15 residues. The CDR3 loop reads CSARETGLPGETQYF. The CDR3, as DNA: TGCAGTGCTAGAGAGACGGGCCTACCCGGAGAGACCCAGTACTTC.

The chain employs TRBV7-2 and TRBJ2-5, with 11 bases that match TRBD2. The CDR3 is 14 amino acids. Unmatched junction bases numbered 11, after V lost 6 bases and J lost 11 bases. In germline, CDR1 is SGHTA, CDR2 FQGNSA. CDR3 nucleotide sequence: TGTGCCAGCAGTACGACTAGCGGGGTAGGTGAGCAGTACTTC. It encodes CASSTTSGVGEQYF.

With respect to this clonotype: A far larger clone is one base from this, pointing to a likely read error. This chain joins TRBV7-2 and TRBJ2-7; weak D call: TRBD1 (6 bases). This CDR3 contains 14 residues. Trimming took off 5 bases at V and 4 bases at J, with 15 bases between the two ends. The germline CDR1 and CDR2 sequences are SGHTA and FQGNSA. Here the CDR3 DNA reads TGTGCCAGCAGCGTAGTGGGGCAGGGGTACGAGCAGTACTTC. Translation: CASSVVGQGYEQYF.

The CDR3 region has the DNA TGTGCCAGCAGTGAATGGGTGACAGGGGGTGAGCAGTACTTC. This encodes CASSEWVTGGEQYF. The chain employs TRBV25-1 and TRBJ2-7; 9 bases line up with TRBD1. Germline V gene data show CDR1 as MGHDK and CDR2 as SYGVNS. This CDR3 is built from 14 residues. V shed 1 base, J shed 7 bases, and the junction held 5 bases outside the gene matches.

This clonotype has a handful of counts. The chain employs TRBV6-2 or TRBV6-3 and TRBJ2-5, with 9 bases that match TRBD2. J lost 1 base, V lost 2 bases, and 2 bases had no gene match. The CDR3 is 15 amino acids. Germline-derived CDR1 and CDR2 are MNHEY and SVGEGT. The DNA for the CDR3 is TGTGCCAGCAGTTACAGACTAGCGGCCCAAGAGACCCAGTACTTC. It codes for CASSYRLAAQETQYF.

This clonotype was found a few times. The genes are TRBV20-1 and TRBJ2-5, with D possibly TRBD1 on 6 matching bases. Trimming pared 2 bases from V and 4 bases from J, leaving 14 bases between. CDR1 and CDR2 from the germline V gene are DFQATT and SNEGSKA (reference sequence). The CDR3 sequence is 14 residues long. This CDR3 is CSARRTEGTETQYF. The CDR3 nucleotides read TGCAGTGCTAGAAGGACAGAGGGGACAGAGACCCAGTACTTC.

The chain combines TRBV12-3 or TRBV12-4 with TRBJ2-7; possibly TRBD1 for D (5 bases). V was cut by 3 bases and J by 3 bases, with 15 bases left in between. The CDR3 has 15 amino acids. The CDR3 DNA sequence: TGTGCCAGCAGTTTGGGCTCAGGGTTCGGCTACGAGCAGTACTTC. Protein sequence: CASSLGSGFGYEQYF.

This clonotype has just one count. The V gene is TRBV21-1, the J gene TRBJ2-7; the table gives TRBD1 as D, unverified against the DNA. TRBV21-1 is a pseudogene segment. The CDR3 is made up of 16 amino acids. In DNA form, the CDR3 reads TGTGCCAGCAGAGCAAAATCCGGGACAGGGACCTACGAGCAGTACTTC. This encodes CASRAKSGTGTYEQYF.

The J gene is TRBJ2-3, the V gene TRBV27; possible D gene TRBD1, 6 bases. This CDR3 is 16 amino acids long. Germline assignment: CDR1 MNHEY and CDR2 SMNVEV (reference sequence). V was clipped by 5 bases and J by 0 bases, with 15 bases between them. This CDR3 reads CASSPGQPYSTDTQYF. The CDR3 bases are TGTGCCAGCAGTCCCGGACAGCCCTATAGCACAGATACGCAGTATTTT.

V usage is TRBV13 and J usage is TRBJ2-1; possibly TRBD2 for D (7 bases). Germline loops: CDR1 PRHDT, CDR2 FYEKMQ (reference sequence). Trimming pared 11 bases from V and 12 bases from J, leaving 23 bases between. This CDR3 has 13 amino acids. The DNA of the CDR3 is TGTGCCTCGGTCCGGGGGGCGAGGAGTGGGCAGTTCTTC. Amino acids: CASVRGARSGQFF.

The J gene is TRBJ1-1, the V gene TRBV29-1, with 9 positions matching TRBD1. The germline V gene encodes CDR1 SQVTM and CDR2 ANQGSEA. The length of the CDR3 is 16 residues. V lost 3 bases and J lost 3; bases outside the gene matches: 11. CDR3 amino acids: CSVDGTGKKGDTEAFF. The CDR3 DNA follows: TGCAGCGTTGACGGGACAGGGAAAAAAGGGGACACTGAAGCTTTCTTT.

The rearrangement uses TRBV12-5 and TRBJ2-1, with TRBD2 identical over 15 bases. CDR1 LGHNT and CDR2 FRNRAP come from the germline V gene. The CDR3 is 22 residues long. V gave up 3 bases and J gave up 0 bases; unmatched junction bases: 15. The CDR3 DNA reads TGTGCTAGTGGTTTCCGCCCTATTCCGGGACTAGCGGGGGGTTCCTCCTACAATGAGCAGTTCTTC. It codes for CASGFRPIPGLAGGSSYNEQFF.

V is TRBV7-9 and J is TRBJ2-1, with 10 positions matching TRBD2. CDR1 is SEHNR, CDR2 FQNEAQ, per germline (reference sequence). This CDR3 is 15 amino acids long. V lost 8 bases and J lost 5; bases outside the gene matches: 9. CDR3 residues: CASCPGSGRDNEQFF. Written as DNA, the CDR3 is TGTGCCAGCTGCCCGGGGAGCGGGAGGGACAATGAGCAGTTCTTC.

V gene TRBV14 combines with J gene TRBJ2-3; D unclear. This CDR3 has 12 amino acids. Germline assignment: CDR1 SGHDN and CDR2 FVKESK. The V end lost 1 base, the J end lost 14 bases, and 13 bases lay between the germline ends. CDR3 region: CASSQVRKARYF. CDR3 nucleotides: TGTGCCAGCAGCCAAGTACGGAAAGCGCGGTATTTT.

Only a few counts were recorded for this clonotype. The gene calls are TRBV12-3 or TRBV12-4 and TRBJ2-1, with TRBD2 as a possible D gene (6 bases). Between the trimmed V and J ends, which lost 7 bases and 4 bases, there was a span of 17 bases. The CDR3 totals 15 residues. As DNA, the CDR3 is TGTGCCAGCACCTCCGGGACTGGCGGTTACAATGAGCAGTTCTTC. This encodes CASTSGTGGYNEQFF.

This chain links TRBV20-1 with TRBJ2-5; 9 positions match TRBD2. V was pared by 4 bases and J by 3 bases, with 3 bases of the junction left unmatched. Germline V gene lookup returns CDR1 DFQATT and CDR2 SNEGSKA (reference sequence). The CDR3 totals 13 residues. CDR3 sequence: CSANSGSEETQYF. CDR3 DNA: TGCAGTGCTAATAGCGGGAGTGAAGAGACCCAGTACTTC.

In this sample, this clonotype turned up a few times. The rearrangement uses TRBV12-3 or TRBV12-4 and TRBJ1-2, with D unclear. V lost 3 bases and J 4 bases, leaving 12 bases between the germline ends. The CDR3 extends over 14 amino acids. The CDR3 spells CASSFSPQRYGYTF. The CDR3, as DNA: TGTGCCAGCAGTTTCTCCCCACAGCGCTATGGCTACACCTTC.